The rows below give T cell receptor beta chains drawn from one sample of a study of T cell responses to AZD1222 COVID-19 vaccine. Assay: immunoSEQ multiplex PCR; the TCRdb copy retains only in-frame clones and omits some. The sample contains around 190,000 clones, 88% of which appear only once. The starting material was peripheral blood, obtained 28 days after the second AZD1222 dose. The receptors here all came from an adult who received the AZD1222 COVID-19 vaccine. Each CDR3 is given with its conserved first and last residue.

V gene	J gene	CDR3 protein
TRBV7-9	TRBJ1-2	CASSFVSFYGYTF
TRBV7-9	TRBJ2-1	CASSLPPGLAVGNEQFF
TRBV9	TRBJ2-2	CASSLTGDSTGELFF
TRBV6-6	TRBJ1-1	CASRTGGVNTEAFF
TRBV27	TRBJ2-7	CASSLQGRQGGEQYF
TRBV5-4	TRBJ2-7	CASSDALGAPYEQYF
TRBV12-3/TRBV12-4	TRBJ1-1	CASTRTMNTEAFF
TRBV11-2	TRBJ1-3	CASSHQTVSGNTIYF
TRBV4-1	TRBJ1-6	CASSQDRGTGNYNSPLHF
TRBV2	TRBJ2-7	CASSIGAHGSYEQYF
TRBV30	TRBJ2-3	CAWSVPEGGTLGTDTQYF
TRBV11-3	TRBJ2-2	CASSLGGSTGELFF
TRBV3-1/TRBV3-2	TRBJ2-3	CASSLPWGKSTDTQYF
TRBV4-1	TRBJ2-1	CASSQDAGLGNEQFF
TRBV2	TRBJ1-6	CASSAQGVGSPLHF
TRBV6-5	TRBJ2-5	CASSWDRRYQETQYF
TRBV19	TRBJ1-1	CASSRTGDTEAFF
TRBV21-1	TRBJ1-3	CASSKGGRGRYGNTIYF
TRBV11-2	TRBJ1-4	CASSYETGLTNEKLFF
TRBV29-1	TRBJ2-7	CSVLQGTYEQYF
TRBV2	TRBJ2-5	CASKTPPRQETQYF
TRBV23-1	TRBJ2-7	CASNPDRVRQVYEQYF
TRBV13	TRBJ1-2	CASSRTGNYGYTF
TRBV28	TRBJ1-5	CASSLGQGNQPQHF
TRBV10-1	TRBJ2-7	CASSEGAQASHEQYF
TRBV7-8	TRBJ2-7	CASSQGASGVYEQYF
TRBV5-1	TRBJ2-1	CASSALAGGPNEQFF
TRBV5-1	TRBJ2-5	CASRIAGLAQYF
TRBV5-1	TRBJ2-1	CASSLDILYNEQFF
TRBV19	TRBJ1-6	CASSRGRDSPLHF
TRBV2	TRBJ2-2	CASCSSGDTGELFF
TRBV7-9	TRBJ1-4	CASSLEGRGNEKLFF
TRBV5-1	TRBJ2-7	CASSLSDGYEQYF
TRBV20-1	TRBJ1-1	CSALNWGEAFF
TRBV5-4	TRBJ2-5	CASSPSRTSGEETQYF
TRBV30	TRBJ1-2	CAWSVGGFGYTF
TRBV7-3	TRBJ2-3	CASSLSPATDTQYF
TRBV10-3	TRBJ2-7	CAISEANYEQYF
TRBV12-5	TRBJ2-2	CASGFIGQNTGELFF
TRBV7-8	TRBJ1-1	CASSLREGSTEAFF